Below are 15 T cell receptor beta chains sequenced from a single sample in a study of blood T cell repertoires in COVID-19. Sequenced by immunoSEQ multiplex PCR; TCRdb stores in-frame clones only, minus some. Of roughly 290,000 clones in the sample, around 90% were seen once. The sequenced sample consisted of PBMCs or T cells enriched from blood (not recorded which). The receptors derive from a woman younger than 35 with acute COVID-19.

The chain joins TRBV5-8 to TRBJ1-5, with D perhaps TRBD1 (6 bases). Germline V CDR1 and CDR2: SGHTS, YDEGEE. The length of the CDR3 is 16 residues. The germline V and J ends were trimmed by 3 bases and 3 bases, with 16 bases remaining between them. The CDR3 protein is CASSSPQDRVNQPQHF. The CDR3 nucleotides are TGTGCCAGCAGCTCCCCCCAGGACAGAGTCAATCAGCCCCAGCATTTT.

The CDR3 DNA follows: TGTGCCAGCAGCTTGGCCTCAGACAGGGGCTTACTACGGACCTACGAGCAGTACTTC. Its protein is CASSLASDRGLLRTYEQYF. This chain joins TRBV5-6 and TRBJ2-7; 8 nucleotides agree with TRBD1. With V trimmed by 0 bases and J by 2 bases, 16 bases remained unmatched. Germline V lookup: CDR1 SGHDT, CDR2 YYEEEE. This CDR3 is built from 19 residues.

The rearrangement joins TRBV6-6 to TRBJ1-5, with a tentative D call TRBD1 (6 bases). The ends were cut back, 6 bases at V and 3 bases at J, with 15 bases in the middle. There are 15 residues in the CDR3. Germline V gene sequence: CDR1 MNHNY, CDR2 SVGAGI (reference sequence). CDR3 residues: CASSERGNINQPQHF. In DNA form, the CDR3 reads TGTGCCAGCAGCGAAAGGGGGAATATCAATCAGCCCCAGCATTTT.

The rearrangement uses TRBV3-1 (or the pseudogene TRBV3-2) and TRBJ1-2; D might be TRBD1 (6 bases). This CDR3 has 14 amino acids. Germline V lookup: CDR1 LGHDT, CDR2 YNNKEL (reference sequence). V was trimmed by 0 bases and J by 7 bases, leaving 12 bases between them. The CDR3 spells CASSQDRGSAGYTF. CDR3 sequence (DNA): TGTGCCAGCAGCCAAGACAGGGGTTCTGCTGGCTACACCTTC.

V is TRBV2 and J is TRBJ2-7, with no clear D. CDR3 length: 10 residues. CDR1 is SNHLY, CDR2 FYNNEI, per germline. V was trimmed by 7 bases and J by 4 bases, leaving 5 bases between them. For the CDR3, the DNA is TGTGCCAGCATGGAGTACGAGCAGTACTTC. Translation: CASMEYEQYF.

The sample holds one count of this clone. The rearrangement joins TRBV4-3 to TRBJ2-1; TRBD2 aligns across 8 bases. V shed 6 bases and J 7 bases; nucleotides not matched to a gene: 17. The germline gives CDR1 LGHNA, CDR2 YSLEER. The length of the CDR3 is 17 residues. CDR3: CASRAKYIQREKNEQFF. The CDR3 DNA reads TGCGCCAGCAGAGCCAAGTATATTCAGCGGGAGAAGAATGAGCAGTTCTTC.

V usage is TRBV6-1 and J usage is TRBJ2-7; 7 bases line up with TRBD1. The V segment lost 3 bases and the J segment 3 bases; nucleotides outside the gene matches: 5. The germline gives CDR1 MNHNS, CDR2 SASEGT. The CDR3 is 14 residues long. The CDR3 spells CASSEGAGGYEQYF. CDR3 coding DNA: TGTGCCAGCAGTGAGGGGGCAGGGGGCTACGAGCAGTACTTC.

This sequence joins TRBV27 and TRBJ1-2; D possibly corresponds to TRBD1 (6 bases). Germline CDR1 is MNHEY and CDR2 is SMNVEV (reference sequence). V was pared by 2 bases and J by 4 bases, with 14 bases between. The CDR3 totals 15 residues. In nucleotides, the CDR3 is TGTGCCAGCAGTTTAGCACAGGGAGGGTCCTATGGCTACACCTTC. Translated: CASSLAQGGSYGYTF.

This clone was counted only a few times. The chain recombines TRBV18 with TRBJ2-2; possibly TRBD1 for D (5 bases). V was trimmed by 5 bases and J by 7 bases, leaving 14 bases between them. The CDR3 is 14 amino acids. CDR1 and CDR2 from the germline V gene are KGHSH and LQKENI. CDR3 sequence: CASSFPGFSGELFF. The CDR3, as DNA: TGTGCCAGCTCATTCCCAGGGTTCAGCGGGGAGCTGTTTTTT.

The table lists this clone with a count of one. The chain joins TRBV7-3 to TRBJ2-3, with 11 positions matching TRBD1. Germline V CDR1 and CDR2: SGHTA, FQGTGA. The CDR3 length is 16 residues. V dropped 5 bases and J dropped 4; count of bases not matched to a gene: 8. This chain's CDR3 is CASSPRTGGDADTQYF. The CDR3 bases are TGTGCCAGCAGCCCCAGGACAGGGGGCGACGCAGATACGCAGTATTTT.

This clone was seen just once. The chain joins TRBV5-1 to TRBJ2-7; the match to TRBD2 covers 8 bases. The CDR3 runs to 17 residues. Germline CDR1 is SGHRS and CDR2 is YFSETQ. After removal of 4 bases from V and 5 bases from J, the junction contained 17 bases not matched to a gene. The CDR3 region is CASSRRGDTGRWNEQYF. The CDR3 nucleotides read TGCGCCAGCAGCCGGCGGGGGGATACAGGGCGGTGGAACGAGCAGTACTTC.

CDR3 DNA sequence: TGTGCCAGCAGTGGCTACAGGGGGGACACTGAAGCTTTCTTT. As protein: CASSGYRGDTEAFF. The chain couples TRBV27 to TRBJ1-1, with 8 bases lining up with TRBD1. The ends lost 5 bases at V and 3 bases at J; junction bases unmatched: 5. The length of the CDR3 is 14 residues. Germline CDR1 MNHEY, CDR2 SMNVEV (reference sequence).

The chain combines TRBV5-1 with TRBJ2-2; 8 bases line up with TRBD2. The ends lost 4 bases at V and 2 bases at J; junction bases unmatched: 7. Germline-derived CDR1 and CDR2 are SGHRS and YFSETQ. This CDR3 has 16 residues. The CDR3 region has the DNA TGCGCCAGCAGCCGACGCAGCGGGGGCAACACCGGGGAGCTGTTTTTT. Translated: CASSRRSGGNTGELFF.

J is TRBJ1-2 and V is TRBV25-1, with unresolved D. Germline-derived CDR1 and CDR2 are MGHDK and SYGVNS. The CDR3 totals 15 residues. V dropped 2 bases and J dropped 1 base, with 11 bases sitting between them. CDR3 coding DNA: TGTGCCAGCAGTGAAACAAGATTTGGTAACTATGGCTACACCTTC. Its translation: CASSETRFGNYGYTF.

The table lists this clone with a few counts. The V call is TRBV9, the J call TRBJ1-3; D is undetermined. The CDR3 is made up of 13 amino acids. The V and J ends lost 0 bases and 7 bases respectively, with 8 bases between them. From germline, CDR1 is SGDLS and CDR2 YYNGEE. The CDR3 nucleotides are TGTGCCAGCAGCGTAGAAAACCAGAACACCATATATTTT. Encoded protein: CASSVENQNTIYF. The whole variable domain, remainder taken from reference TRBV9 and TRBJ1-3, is DSGVTQTPKHLITATGQRVTLRCSPRSGDLSVYWYQQSLDQGLQFLIQYYNGEERAKGNILERFSAQQFPDLHSELNLSSLELGDSALYFCASSVENQNTIYFGEGSWLTVV.